The 20 T cell receptor beta chains listed next were all sequenced from one sample in a study of OX40 agonist ivuxolimab in advanced cancers. The method was immunoSEQ multiplex PCR; TCRdb's version includes in-frame clones alone and lacks a portion of them. The table records tens of thousands of clones, roughly 78% of them present only once. The sample here was CD4+ or CD8+ T cells sorted from blood, taken in a trial of the OX40 agonist ivuxolimab. All receptors come from an adult with an advanced solid tumor such as melanoma, head and neck, liver or kidney cancer.

V and J are TRBV2 and TRBJ2-7; a weak D match, TRBD2 (5 bases). The CDR3 contains 15 residues. V was shortened by 6 bases and J by 1 base, with 16 bases between the two germline ends. The germline V gene has CDR1 SNHLY and CDR2 FYNNEI. CDR3 region: CASSNHGERSYEQYF. DNA of the CDR3: TGTGCCAGCAGCAACCATGGGGAGAGATCCTACGAGCAGTACTTC.

J is TRBJ1-1 and V is TRBV28, with TRBD1 as a possible D gene (6 bases). V shed 4 bases and J shed 5 bases, with 8 bases lying between them. Per the germline V gene, CDR1 is MDHEN and CDR2 is SYDVKM. This CDR3 is 12 amino acids long. The CDR3 protein is CASSWGQTEAFF. The DNA of the CDR3 is TGTGCCAGCAGTTGGGGGCAGACTGAAGCTTTCTTT.

The chain combines TRBV10-3 with TRBJ2-1; D is perhaps TRBD1 (5 bases). V was cut by 2 bases and J by 1 base, with 15 bases left in between. Germline V gene lookup returns CDR1 ENHRY and CDR2 SYGVKD. This CDR3 has 17 amino acids. The CDR3 DNA reads TGTGCCATCAGTGAGGCCACCCCCAGGGATTCCTACAATGAGCAGTTCTTC. The encoded protein is CAISEATPRDSYNEQFF.

This clone was detected once. The CDR3 sequence: CASSLGGPGSGELFF. The CDR3 region has the DNA TGTGCCAGCAGCTTGGGCGGGCCCGGGTCCGGGGAGCTGTTTTTT. The rearrangement uses TRBV5-5 and TRBJ2-2, with TRBD2 as a possible D gene (5 bases). The germline CDR1 and CDR2 sequences are SGHKS and YYEKEE (reference sequence). This CDR3 region has 15 residues. Trimming removed 0 bases at V and 6 bases at J, with 12 bases between.

There are a few counts of this clone. This chain uses TRBV6-1 with TRBJ1-5, with 7 positions matching TRBD1. V trimming: 5 bases; J trimming: 6 bases; junction bases outside the gene matches: 10. The CDR3 contains 15 residues. Germline V gene sequence: CDR1 MNHNS, CDR2 SASEGT. CDR3 loop: CASSFSDRAGQPQHF. The CDR3, as DNA: TGTGCCAGCAGTTTTTCAGACAGGGCTGGTCAGCCCCAGCATTTT.

With respect to this clone: Its ends do not fully match the called genes, so a read error is possible. This chain connects TRBV29-1 to TRBJ2-5; 10 nucleotides match TRBD2. Germline V lookup: CDR1 SQVTM, CDR2 ANQGSEA. This CDR3 has 15 amino acids. CDR3 sequence (DNA): TGCAGCGTGGTTCTAGCGGGGGACTCTCAAGGGACCCAGTACTTC. This gives the protein CSVVLAGDSQGTQYF.

V gene TRBV7-9 combines with J gene TRBJ1-6; D is perhaps TRBD1 (5 bases). The germline CDR1 and CDR2 sequences are SEHNR and FQNEAQ (reference sequence). This CDR3 is built from 18 residues. Trimming left V 5 bases short and J 7 bases short, with 24 bases between. Written as DNA, the CDR3 is TGTGCCAGCAGCCCACCACTTCGCTACGGGGGACTGAATTCACCCCTCCACTTT. This codes for CASSPPLRYGGLNSPLHF.

The gene calls are TRBV18 and TRBJ1-4, with 10 bases that match TRBD1. Germline V gene sequence: CDR1 KGHSH, CDR2 LQKENI. The CDR3 consists of 16 residues. With 3 bases clipped from V and 0 bases from J, the junction kept 1 base outside the gene matches. The CDR3, as DNA: TGTGCCAGCTCACCCGGACAGGGGGCAACTAATGAAAAACTGTTTTTT. This gives the protein CASSPGQGATNEKLFF.

The gene calls are TRBV5-8 and TRBJ1-5, with D uncertain. Looked up from germline, CDR1 is SGHTS and CDR2 is YDEGEE. This CDR3 contains 13 residues. The V end lost 3 bases, the J end lost 6 bases, and 10 bases lay between the germline ends. DNA for the CDR3: TGTGCCAGCAGCTACCGCGCAGGTCAGCCCCAGCATTTT. It yields the protein CASSYRAGQPQHF.

The CDR3 loop reads CASSLDSLYEQYF. The CDR3 DNA sequence: TGTGCCAGCAGCCTGGACAGTCTCTACGAGCAGTACTTC. The genes are TRBV11-2 and TRBJ2-7; the D gene is possibly TRBD1 (6 bases). The CDR3 consists of 13 residues. Trimming cost V 5 bases and J 3 bases, with 11 bases left between them. Germline V gene lookup returns CDR1 SGHAT and CDR2 FQNNGV.

V and J are TRBV4-3 and TRBJ1-5; D not resolved. CDR3 size: 13 residues. Germline V gene data show CDR1 as LGHNA and CDR2 as YSLEER. Trimming removed 8 bases at V and 4 bases at J, with 12 bases between. CDR3 nucleotide sequence: TGCGCCAGCGCCCAGCAGGAGAATCAGCCCCAGCATTTT. This translates into CASAQQENQPQHF.

This chain joins TRBV5-5 and TRBJ2-7; D is possibly TRBD1 or TRBD2 (5 bases each). This CDR3 spans 13 amino acids. The V and J ends lost 3 bases and 3 bases respectively, with 10 bases between them. CDR1 and CDR2 (germline): SGHKS, YYEKEE (reference sequence). CDR3 DNA: TGTGCCAGCAGCTCGGGACGGTTCTACGAGCAGTACTTC. Translating it yields CASSSGRFYEQYF.

This clone showed up just once. The rearrangement uses TRBV28 and TRBJ2-1; perhaps D is TRBD1 or TRBD2 (6 bases each). The CDR3 spans 11 residues. Per germline, CDR1 MDHEN and CDR2 SYDVKM. The V end lost 11 bases, the J end lost 8 bases, and 13 bases lay between the germline ends. CDR3 nucleotide sequence: TGTGCCCTGGGGGGCAGGGATGAGCAGTTCTTC. Translation: CALGGRDEQFF.

The rearrangement links TRBV29-1 to TRBJ2-2, with 7 bases matching TRBD1. From germline, CDR1 is SQVTM and CDR2 ANQGSEA. The CDR3 is 15 amino acids. With V trimmed by 7 bases and J by 5 bases, 13 bases remained unmatched. As DNA, the CDR3 is TGCAGCGCCCGAACCCCGGGACAGAGGACCGGGGAGCTGTTTTTT. Translating gives CSARTPGQRTGELFF.

This clone showed up just once. The rearrangement joins TRBV7-7 to TRBJ2-1; D may match TRBD1 or TRBD2 (6 bases each). The length of the CDR3 is 15 residues. Per the germline V gene, CDR1 is SSHAT and CDR2 is FNYEAQ (reference sequence). Deletions cut 5 bases from V and 7 bases from J, with 18 bases between. The CDR3 region has the DNA TGTGCCAGCAGCCCAGCTGGGGGGCGAGGGAATGAGCAGTTCTTC. Its translation is CASSPAGGRGNEQFF.

The chain joins TRBV18 to TRBJ2-1; possibly TRBD2 for D (6 bases). Per germline, CDR1 KGHSH and CDR2 LQKENI. CDR3 size: 17 residues. V gave up 3 bases and J gave up 7 bases, with 22 bases separating them. CDR3 residues: CASSPRSSGQLINEQFF. Written as DNA, the CDR3 is TGTGCCAGCTCACCCCGCTCAAGCGGGCAATTGATAAATGAGCAGTTCTTC.

The V call is TRBV11-3, the J call TRBJ2-2; 14 bases are shared with TRBD2. Trimming at V came to 5 bases and at J to 5 bases, leaving 13 bases not matched to a gene. Germline V gene data show CDR1 as SGHNT and CDR2 as YENEEA. The CDR3 runs to 19 residues. In DNA form, the CDR3 reads TGTGCCAGCAGCCCGAGACTAGCGGGAGGGCCAAGTGAGACCGGGGAGCTGTTTTTT. Amino acids: CASSPRLAGGPSETGELFF. Supplemented by reference TRBV11-3 and TRBJ2-2, the full variable domain reads EAGVVQSPRYKIIEKKQPVAFWCNPISGHNTLYWYLQNLGQGPELLIRYENEEAVDDSQLPKDRFSAERLKGVDSTLKIQPAELGDSAVYLCASSPRLAGGPSETGELFFGEGSRLTVL.

The chain combines TRBV5-8 with TRBJ2-6; D is perhaps TRBD2 (5 bases). V was trimmed by 3 bases and J by 1 base, leaving 11 bases between them. Germline V gene lookup returns CDR1 SGHTS and CDR2 YDEGEE. This CDR3 is built from 16 residues. CDR3: CASSWAGISGANVLTF. In nucleotides, the CDR3 is TGTGCCAGCAGCTGGGCGGGTATATCTGGGGCCAACGTCCTGACTTTC.

The rearrangement links TRBV6-5 to TRBJ1-2; D is undetermined. This CDR3 is 13 amino acids long. Looked up from germline, CDR1 is MNHEY and CDR2 is SVGAGI. Trimming shortened V by 6 bases and J by 2 bases, and 10 bases separated the two germline ends. The CDR3 here is CASSPRLNYGYTF. The CDR3, as DNA: TGTGCCAGCAGCCCCAGGCTAAACTATGGCTACACCTTC.

V usage is TRBV28 and J usage is TRBJ1-5; 7 bases are shared with TRBD1. Per germline, CDR1 MDHEN and CDR2 SYDVKM. The V gene end was trimmed by 5 bases and the J gene end by 9 bases; junction bases not matched to a gene: 16. The length of the CDR3 is 16 residues. CDR3 bases: TGTGCCAGCAGTCCCGCCGGACAGGCTATCACGGGGCCCCAGCATTTT. Residues: CASSPAGQAITGPQHF.